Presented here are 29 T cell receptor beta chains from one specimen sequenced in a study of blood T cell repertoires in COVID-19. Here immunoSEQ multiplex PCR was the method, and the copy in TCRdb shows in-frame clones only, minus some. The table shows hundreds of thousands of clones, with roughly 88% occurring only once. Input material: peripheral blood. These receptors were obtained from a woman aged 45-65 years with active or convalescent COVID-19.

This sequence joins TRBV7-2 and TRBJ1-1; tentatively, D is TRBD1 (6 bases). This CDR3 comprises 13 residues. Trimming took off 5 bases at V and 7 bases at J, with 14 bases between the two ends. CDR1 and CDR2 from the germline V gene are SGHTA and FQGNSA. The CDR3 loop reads CASSPRQAIEAFF. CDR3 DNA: TGTGCCAGCAGCCCCCGACAGGCGATTGAAGCTTTCTTT.

The CDR3 DNA sequence: TGTGCCAGTAGTAGAGCAGGGGAAAGGAGGACAGATACGCAGTATTTT. Protein: CASSRAGERRTDTQYF. This chain uses TRBV19 with TRBJ2-3, with D tentatively TRBD1 (6 bases). CDR1 is LNHDA, CDR2 SQIVND, per germline (reference sequence). CDR3 length: 16 amino acids. V was shortened by 4 bases and J by 3 bases, with 17 bases between the two germline ends.

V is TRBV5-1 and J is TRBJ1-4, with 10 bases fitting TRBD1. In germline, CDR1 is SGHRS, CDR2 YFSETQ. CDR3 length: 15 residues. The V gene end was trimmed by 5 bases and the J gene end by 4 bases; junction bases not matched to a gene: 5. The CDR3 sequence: CASRPGQGGNEKLFF. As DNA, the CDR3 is TGCGCCAGCAGACCAGGACAGGGGGGTAATGAAAAACTGTTTTTT.

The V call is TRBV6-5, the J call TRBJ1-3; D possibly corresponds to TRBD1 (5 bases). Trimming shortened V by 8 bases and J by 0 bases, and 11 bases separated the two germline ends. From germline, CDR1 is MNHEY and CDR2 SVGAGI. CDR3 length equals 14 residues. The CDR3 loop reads CASALGLSGNTIYF. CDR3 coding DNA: TGTGCCAGCGCCCTGGGGCTCTCTGGAAACACCATATATTTT.

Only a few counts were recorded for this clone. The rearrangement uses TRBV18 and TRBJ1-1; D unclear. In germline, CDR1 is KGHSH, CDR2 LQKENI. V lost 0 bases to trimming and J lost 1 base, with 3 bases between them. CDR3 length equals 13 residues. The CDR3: CASSPPGNTEAFF. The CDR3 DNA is TGTGCCAGCTCACCACCCGGGAACACTGAAGCTTTCTTT.

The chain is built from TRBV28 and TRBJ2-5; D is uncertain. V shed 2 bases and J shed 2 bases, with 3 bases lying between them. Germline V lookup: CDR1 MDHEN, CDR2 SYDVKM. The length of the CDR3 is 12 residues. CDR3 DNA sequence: TGTGCCAGCAGTTTACAACAAGAGACCCAGTACTTC. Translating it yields CASSLQQETQYF.

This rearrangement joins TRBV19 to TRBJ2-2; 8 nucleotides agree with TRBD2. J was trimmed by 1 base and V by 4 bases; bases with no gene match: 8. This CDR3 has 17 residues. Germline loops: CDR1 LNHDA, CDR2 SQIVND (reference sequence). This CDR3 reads CASSNEGLGVNTGELFF. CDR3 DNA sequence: TGTGCCAGTAGTAATGAGGGACTAGGGGTGAACACCGGGGAGCTGTTTTTT.

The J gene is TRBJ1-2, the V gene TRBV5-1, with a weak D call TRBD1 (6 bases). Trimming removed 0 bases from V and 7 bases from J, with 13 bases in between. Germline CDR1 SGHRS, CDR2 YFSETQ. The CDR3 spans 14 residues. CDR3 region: CASSLAGQGPGYTF. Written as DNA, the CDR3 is TGCGCCAGCAGCTTGGCCGGGCAGGGGCCTGGCTACACCTTC. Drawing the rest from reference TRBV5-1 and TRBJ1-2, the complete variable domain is KAGVTQTPRYLIKTRGQQVTLSCSPISGHRSVSWYQQTPGQGLQFLFEYFSETQRNKGNFPGRFSGRQFSNSRSEMNVSTLELGDSALYLCASSLAGQGPGYTFGSGTRLTVV.

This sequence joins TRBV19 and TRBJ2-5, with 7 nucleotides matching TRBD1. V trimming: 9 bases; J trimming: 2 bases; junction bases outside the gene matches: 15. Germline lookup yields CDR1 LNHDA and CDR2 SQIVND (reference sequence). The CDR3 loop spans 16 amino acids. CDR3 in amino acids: CASGKGYRGKQETQYF. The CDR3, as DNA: TGTGCCAGCGGGAAGGGGTACAGGGGAAAACAAGAGACCCAGTACTTC.

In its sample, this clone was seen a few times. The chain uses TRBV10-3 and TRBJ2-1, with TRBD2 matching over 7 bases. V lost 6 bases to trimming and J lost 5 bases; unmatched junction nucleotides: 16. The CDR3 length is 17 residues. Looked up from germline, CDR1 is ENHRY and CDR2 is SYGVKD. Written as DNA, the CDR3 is TGTGCCATCAGCCCCACCCCCGGACTAGAGGCGAACAATGAGCAGTTCTTC. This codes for CAISPTPGLEANNEQFF.

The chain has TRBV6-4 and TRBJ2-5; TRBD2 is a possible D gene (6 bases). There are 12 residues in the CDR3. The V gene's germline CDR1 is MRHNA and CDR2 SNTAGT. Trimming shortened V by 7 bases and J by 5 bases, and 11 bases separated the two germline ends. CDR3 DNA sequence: TGTGCCAGCACGCTAGCGAGGGAGACCCAGTACTTC. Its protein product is CASTLARETQYF.

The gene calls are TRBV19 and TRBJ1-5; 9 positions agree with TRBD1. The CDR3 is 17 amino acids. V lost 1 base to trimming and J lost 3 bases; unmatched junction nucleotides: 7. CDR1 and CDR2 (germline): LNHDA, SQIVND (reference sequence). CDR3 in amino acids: CASSIGGTGRFNQPQHF. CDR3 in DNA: TGTGCCAGTAGTATAGGCGGGACAGGGAGGTTCAATCAGCCCCAGCATTTT.

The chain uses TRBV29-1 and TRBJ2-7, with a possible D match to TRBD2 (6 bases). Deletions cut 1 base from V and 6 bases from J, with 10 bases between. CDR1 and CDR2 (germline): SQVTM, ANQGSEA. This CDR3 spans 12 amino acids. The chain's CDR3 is CSVEVEGGEQYF. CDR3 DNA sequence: TGCAGCGTTGAAGTTGAGGGAGGCGAGCAGTACTTC.

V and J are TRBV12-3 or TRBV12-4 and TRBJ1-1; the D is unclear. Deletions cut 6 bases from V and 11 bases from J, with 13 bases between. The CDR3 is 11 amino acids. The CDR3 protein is CASSSREEAFF. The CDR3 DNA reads TGTGCCAGCAGCTCCAGAGAGGAGGCTTTCTTT.

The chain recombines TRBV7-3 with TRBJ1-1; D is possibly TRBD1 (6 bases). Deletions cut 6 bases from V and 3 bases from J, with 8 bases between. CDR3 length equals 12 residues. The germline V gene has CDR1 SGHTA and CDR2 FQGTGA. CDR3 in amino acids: CASRGADTEAFF. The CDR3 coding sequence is TGTGCCAGCAGGGGGGCAGACACTGAAGCTTTCTTT.

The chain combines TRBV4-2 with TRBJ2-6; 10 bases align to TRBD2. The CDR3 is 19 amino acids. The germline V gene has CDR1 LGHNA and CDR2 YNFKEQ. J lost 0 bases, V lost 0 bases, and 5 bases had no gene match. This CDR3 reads CASSQEISGGSSGANVLTF. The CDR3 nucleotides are TGTGCCAGCAGCCAAGAGATTAGCGGGGGGAGCTCTGGGGCCAACGTCCTGACTTTC.

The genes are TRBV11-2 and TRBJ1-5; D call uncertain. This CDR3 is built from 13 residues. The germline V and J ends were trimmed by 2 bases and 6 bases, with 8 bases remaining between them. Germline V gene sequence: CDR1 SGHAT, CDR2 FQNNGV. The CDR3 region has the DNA TGTGCCAGCAGCTTATCTCTAGGTCAGCCCCAGCATTTT. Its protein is CASSLSLGQPQHF.

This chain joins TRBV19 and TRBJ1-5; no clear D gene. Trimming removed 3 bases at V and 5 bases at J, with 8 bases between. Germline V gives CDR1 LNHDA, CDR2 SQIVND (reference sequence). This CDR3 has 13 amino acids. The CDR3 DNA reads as TGTGCCAGTAGTATTAGGGAGGATCAGCCCCAGCATTTT. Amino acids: CASSIREDQPQHF.

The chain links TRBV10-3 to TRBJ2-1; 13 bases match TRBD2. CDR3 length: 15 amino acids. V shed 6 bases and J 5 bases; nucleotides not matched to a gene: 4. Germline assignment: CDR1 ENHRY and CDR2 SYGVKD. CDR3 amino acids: CAISGTSGVNNEQFF. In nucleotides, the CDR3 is TGTGCCATCAGCGGGACTAGCGGGGTGAACAATGAGCAGTTCTTC.

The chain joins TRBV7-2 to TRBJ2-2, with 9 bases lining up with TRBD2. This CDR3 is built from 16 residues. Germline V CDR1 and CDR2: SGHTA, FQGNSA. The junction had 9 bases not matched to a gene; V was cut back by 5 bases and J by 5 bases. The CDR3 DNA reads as TGTGCCAGCAGCCCCTATCGCAGCGGGAGGACCGGGGAGCTGTTTTTT. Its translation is CASSPYRSGRTGELFF.

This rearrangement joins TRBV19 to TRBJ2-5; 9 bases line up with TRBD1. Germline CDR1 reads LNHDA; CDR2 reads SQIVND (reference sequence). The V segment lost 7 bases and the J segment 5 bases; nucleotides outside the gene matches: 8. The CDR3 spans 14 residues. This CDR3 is CASNGQGSGETQYF. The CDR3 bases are TGTGCCAGTAACGGACAGGGGTCGGGGGAGACCCAGTACTTC. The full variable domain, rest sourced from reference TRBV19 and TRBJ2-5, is DGGITQSPKYLFRKEGQNVTLSCEQNLNHDAMYWYRQDPGQGLRLIYYSQIVNDFQKGDIAEGYSVSREKKESFPLTVTSAQKNPTAFYLCASNGQGSGETQYFGPGTRLLVL.

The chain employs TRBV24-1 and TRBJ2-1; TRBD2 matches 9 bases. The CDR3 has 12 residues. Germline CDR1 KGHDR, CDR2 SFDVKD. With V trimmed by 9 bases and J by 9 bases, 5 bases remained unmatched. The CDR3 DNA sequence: TGTGCCACCCGGCGGGGGGGAGGTGAGCAGTTCTTC. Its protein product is CATRRGGGEQFF.

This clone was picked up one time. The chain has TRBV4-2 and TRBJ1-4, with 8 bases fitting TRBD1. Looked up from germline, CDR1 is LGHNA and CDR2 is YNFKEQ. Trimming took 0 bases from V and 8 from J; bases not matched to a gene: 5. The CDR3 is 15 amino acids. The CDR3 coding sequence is TGTGCCAGCAGCCAAGAGGACGGACAGGGAGAAAAACTGTTTTTT. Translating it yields CASSQEDGQGEKLFF.

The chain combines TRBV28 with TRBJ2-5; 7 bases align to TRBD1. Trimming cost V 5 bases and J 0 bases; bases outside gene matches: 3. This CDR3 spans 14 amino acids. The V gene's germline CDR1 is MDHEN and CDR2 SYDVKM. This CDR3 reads CASSKQGYQETQYF. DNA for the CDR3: TGTGCCAGCAGTAAACAGGGGTACCAAGAGACCCAGTACTTC.

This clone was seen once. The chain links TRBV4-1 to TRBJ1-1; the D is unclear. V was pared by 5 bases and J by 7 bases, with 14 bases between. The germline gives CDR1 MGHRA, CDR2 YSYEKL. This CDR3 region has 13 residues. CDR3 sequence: CASSVVGGFEAFF. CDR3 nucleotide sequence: TGCGCCAGCAGCGTTGTCGGAGGGTTTGAAGCTTTCTTT.

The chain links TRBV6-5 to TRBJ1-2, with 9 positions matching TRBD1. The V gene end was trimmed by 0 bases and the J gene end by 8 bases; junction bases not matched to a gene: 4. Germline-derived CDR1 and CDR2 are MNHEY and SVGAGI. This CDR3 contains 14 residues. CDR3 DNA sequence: TGTGCCAGCAGTTACTCGGGGACAGGGAGCGGCTACACCTTC. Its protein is CASSYSGTGSGYTF.

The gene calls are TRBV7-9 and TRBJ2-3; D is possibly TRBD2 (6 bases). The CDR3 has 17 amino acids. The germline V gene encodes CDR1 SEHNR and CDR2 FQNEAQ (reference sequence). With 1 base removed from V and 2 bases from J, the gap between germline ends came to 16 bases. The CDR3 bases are TGTGCCAGCAGCTTAGTTTTGGCGGAGGGCCCCACAGATACGCAGTATTTT. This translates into CASSLVLAEGPTDTQYF.

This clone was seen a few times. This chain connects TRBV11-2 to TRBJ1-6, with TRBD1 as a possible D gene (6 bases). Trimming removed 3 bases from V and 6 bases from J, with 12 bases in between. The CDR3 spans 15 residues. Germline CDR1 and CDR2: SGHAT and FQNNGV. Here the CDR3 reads CASSLQTGSNSPLHF. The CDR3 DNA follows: TGTGCCAGCAGCTTGCAGACAGGCTCTAATTCACCCCTCCACTTT.

CDR3: CASSQVWDRGFDGNQPQHF. The DNA of the CDR3 is TGCGCCAGCAGCCAAGTGTGGGACAGGGGGTTTGATGGCAATCAGCCCCAGCATTTT. The chain recombines TRBV4-1 with TRBJ1-5, with TRBD1 matching 11 bases. The trim removed 1 base at V and 2 bases at J, leaving 10 bases unmatched. The germline CDR1 and CDR2 sequences are MGHRA and YSYEKL. The CDR3 consists of 19 residues.